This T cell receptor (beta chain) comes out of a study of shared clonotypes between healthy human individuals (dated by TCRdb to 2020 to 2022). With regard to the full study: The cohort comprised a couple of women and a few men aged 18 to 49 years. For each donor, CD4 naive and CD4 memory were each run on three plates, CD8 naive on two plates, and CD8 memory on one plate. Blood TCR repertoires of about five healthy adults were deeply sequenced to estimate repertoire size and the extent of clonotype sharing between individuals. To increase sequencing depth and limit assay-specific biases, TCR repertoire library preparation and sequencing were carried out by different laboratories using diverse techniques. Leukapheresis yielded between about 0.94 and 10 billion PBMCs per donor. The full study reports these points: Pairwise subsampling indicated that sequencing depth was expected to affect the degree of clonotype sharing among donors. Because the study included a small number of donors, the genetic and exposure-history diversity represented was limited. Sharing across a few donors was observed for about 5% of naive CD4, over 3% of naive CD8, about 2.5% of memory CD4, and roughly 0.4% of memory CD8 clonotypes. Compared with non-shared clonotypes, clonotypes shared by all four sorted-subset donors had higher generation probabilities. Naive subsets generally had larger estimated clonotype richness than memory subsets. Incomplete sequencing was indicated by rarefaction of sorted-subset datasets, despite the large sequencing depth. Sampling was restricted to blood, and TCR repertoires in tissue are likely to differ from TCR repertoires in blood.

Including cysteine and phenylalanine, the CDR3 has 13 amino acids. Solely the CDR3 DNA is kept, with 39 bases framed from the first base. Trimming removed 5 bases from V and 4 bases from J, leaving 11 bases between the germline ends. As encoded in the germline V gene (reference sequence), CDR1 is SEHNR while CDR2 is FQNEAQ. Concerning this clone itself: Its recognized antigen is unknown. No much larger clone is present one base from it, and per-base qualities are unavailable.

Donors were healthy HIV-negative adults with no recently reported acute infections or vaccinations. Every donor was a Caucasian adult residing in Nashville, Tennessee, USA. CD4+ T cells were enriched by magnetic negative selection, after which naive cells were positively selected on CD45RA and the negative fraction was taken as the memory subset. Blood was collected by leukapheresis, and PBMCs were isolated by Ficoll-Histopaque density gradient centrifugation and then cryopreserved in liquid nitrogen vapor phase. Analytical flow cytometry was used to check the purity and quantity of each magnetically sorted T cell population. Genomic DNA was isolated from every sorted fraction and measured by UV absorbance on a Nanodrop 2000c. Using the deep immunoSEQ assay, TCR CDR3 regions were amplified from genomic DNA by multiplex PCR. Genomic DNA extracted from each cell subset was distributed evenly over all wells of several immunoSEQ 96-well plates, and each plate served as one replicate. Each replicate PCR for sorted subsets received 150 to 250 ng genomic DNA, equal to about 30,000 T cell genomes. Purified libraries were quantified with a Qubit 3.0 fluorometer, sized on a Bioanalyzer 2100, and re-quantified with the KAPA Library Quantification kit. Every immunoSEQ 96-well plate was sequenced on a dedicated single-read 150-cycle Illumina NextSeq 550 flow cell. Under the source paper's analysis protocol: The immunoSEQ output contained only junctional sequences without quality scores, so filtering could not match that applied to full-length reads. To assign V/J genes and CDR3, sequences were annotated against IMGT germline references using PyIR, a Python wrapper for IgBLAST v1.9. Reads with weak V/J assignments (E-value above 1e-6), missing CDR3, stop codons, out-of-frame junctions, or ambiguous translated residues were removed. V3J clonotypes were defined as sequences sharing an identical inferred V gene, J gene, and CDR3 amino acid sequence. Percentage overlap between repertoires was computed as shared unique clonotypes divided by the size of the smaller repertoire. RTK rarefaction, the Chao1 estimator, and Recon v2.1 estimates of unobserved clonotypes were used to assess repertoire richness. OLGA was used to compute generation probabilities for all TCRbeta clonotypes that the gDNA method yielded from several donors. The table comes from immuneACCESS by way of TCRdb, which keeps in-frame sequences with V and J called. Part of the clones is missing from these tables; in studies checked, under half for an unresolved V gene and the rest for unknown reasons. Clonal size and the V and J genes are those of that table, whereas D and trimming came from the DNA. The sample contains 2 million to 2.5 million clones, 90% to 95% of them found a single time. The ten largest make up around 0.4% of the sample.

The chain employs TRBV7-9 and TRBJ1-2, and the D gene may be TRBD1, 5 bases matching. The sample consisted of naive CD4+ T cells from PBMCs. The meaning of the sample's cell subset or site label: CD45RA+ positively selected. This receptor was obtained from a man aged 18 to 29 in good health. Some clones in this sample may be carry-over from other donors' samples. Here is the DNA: TGTGCCAGCAGCCCGGGACCCTCCTATGGCTACACCTTC. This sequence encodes CASSPGPSYGYTF.